The sequence of this TCR beta chain was determined in a study of blood T cell dynamics during melanoma immunotherapy. About the study: Metastatic melanoma patients received first-line pembrolizumab or nivolumab plus ipilimumab.

Time point described: week 3, after first cycle of checkpoint inhibitor. One draw preceded checkpoint blockade; another followed its first cycle at week 3. At 12 weeks after first infusion, RECIST 1.1 defined response for most patients. From germline, CDR1 is SGHNT and CDR2 YENEEA. V was pared by 8 bases and J by 4 bases, with 6 bases of the junction left unmatched. The CDR3 spans 13 residues. The method was immunoSEQ multiplex PCR; TCRdb's version includes in-frame clones alone and lacks a portion of them. Here the sample spans some 9,800 clones, approximately 91% being singletons. The sequence was obtained from a human donor with melanoma. This chain links TRBV11-3 with TRBJ2-7, with 9 bases that match TRBD2. This sample comprised blood, obtained from a patient treated with checkpoint blockade. The CDR3 spells CASSSTSGYEQYF. The DNA for the CDR3 is TGTGCCAGCTCTTCGACTAGCGGTTACGAGCAGTACTTC.